The clone carrying this T cell receptor beta chain was recorded at least ten times. Antigen: not known. This entry belongs to a study of T cells in Graves' hyperthyroidism and ophthalmopathy. Study-level points and caveats: Among thyroid clonotypes expanded above 0.001, most also appeared in blood. The model predicted ophthalmopathy a median approximately seven months before onset.

Each diagnosis was grounded in clinical symptoms, serum thyroxine and TRAb, thyroid ultrasound, and orbital computed tomography. Deletions cut 3 bases from V and 7 bases from J, with 7 bases between. Germline CDR1 reads MGHRA; CDR2 reads YSYEKL. CDR3 size: 12 residues. RNA transcripts served as the template for amplifying TCR beta CDR3 regions. HTBI primers were employed in a first-round RT-PCR of the TCR CDR3. MiXCR, run by TCRdb on the multiplex PCR reads, gives a single entry per CDR3 protein. The sample carries 100,000 to 140,000 distinct CDR3 sequences, roughly 15% recorded once. Sequencing was performed on blood. The gene calls are TRBV4-1 and TRBJ2-1; D unclear. The receptor comes from a woman aged 45 to 65 with Graves' hyperthyroidism. CDR3 region: CASSHDLNEQFF. The CDR3 nucleotides are TGCGCCAGCAGCCACGATTTAAATGAGCAGTTCTTC.